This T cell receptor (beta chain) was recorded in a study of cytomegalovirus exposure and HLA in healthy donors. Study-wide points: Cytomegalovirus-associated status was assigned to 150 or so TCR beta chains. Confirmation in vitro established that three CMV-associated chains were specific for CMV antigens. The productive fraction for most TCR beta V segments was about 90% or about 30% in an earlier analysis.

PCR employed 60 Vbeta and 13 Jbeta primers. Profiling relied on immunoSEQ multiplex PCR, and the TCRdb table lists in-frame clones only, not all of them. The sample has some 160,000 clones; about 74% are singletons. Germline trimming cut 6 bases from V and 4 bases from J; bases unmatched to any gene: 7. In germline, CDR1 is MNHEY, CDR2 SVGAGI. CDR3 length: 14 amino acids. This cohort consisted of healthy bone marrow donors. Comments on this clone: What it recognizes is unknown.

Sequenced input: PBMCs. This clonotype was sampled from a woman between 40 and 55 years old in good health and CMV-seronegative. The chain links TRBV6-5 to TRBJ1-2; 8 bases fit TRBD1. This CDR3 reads CASRTGVGIYGYTF. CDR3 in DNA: TGTGCCAGCAGGACAGGGGTCGGAATCTATGGCTACACCTTC.